This TCR beta chain appears in the sequencing data of a study of OX40 agonist ivuxolimab in advanced cancers. As for the study in general: Cancers in dose escalation were hepatocellular, melanoma, renal cell and head and neck.

Regarding this clone: Its antigen is undetermined.

The germline gives CDR1 SNHLY, CDR2 FYNNEI. After removal of 4 bases from V and 8 bases from J, the junction contained 8 bases not matched to a gene. This CDR3 contains 14 residues. Whole-study results and caveats: Also present in some nonresponders was a low level of normalized T-cell clonal expansion.

TCRdb's copy holds only in-frame clones and misses some; the assay was immunoSEQ multiplex PCR. The sample consists of more than 45,000 clones, about four fifths of them appearing once. The receptor comes from an adult with an advanced solid tumor such as melanoma, head and neck, liver or kidney cancer. V gene TRBV2 combines with J gene TRBJ2-1; 7 bases line up with TRBD2. The specimen was CD4+ or CD8+ T cells sorted from blood, collected in a trial of the OX40 agonist ivuxolimab. CDR3 DNA: TGTGCCAGCAGTGTCCGCGGGAGAATGGATGAGCAGTTCTTC. Translating it yields CASSVRGRMDEQFF.